This TCR beta chain comes out of a study of OX40 agonist ivuxolimab in advanced cancers. Using immunoSEQ multiplex PCR, the repertoire was profiled, and TCRdb retains in-frame clones only, with some absent. Found here are 70,000 or so clones, roughly nine tenths of them singletons; the top ten hold around 1%. The germline V and J ends were trimmed by 2 bases and 2 bases, with 16 bases remaining between them. The CDR3 runs to 15 residues. Germline loops: CDR1 SQVTM, CDR2 ANQGSEA. The V and J genes are TRBV29-1 and TRBJ2-7, with D possibly being TRBD2 (5 bases). The sequencing here drew on CD4+ or CD8+ T cells sorted from blood, taken in a trial of the OX40 agonist ivuxolimab. The sequence was obtained from an adult with an advanced solid tumor such as melanoma, head and neck, liver or kidney cancer. The CDR3 nucleotides read TGCAGCGTTGAACCCCCGGACTCGCAGCCCTACGAGCAGTACTTC. Encoded protein: CSVEPPDSQPYEQYF.